These 6 T cell receptor beta chains were all obtained from the same sample, sequenced in a study of blood T cell repertoires in COVID-19. Clones were sequenced by immunoSEQ multiplex PCR, and TCRdb holds only the in-frame ones, with some missing. The sample gives around 68,000 clones, under 85% of which show up once; roughly a tenth is in the top ten. Sequencing used peripheral blood. The receptor set was obtained from a woman in her fifties or sixties with acute or convalescent COVID-19.

CDR3: CASRFSGGDNEQFF. DNA for the CDR3: TGTGCCAGCAGATTTAGCGGGGGGGACAATGAGCAGTTCTTC. V gene TRBV6-6 combines with J gene TRBJ2-1; 11 nucleotides line up with TRBD2. This CDR3 comprises 14 residues. Germline lookup yields CDR1 MNHNY and CDR2 SVGAGI (reference sequence). Trimming at V came to 6 bases and at J to 5 bases, leaving 3 bases not matched to a gene.

The chain joins TRBV11-2 to TRBJ2-7, with 7 bases identical to TRBD2. Germline CDR1 SGHAT, CDR2 FQNNGV. This CDR3 has 13 amino acids. The junction had 1 base not matched to a gene; V was cut back by 3 bases and J by 2 bases. CDR3 in amino acids: CASSFGTTYEQYF. The CDR3 nucleotides read TGTGCCAGCAGCTTTGGGACTACCTACGAGCAGTACTTC.

This sequence joins TRBV10-3 and TRBJ2-1, with 14 bases that match TRBD2. J gave up 7 bases and V 7 bases, and 6 bases lay outside the gene matches. The CDR3 sequence is 15 residues long. Germline CDR1 ENHRY, CDR2 SYGVKD. Here the CDR3 DNA reads TGTGCCATCATGACTAGCGGGGGGGCCAGGAATGAGCAGTTCTTC. Translated: CAIMTSGGARNEQFF.

This sequence joins TRBV3-1 (or the pseudogene TRBV3-2) and TRBJ1-2, with D unresolved. V lost 0 bases, J lost 4 bases, and 12 bases lay in between. CDR1 is LGHDT and CDR2 is YNNKEL in the germline V gene (reference sequence). The CDR3 loop spans 15 amino acids. In nucleotides, the CDR3 is TGTGCCAGCAGCCAAGATGTGAGGCGGGGCTATGGCTACACCTTC. Encoded protein: CASSQDVRRGYGYTF.

As to this clone: Likely a read error: the CDR3 ends without its conserved phenylalanine or tryptophan. It is unclear where the CDR3 begins or ends on the DNA, so no DNA is shown, and the CDR3 is as TCRdb lists it. J is TRBJ1-2 and V is TRBV2; the table's TRBD1 call for D was not verified on the DNA. With termini counted, the CDR3 has 10 amino acids. Germline CDR1 and CDR2: SNHLY and FYNNEI. This chain's CDR3 is CASRTGQLRV.

The rearrangement uses TRBV19 and TRBJ1-5; tentative D call: TRBD1 (5 bases). This CDR3 contains 13 residues. The germline gives CDR1 LNHDA, CDR2 SQIVND (reference sequence). Deletions cut 0 bases from V and 8 bases from J, with 8 bases between. CDR3 bases: TGTGCCAGTAGTATAGAGGGGGGGAAGCCCCAGCATTTT. Its translation: CASSIEGGKPQHF.